This paragraph reports one TCR beta chain. This table comes from immunoSEQ multiplex PCR, and its TCRdb copy is limited to in-frame clones, with some not included. The table shows 80,000 to 95,000 clones, with 85% occurring only once. The data were obtained in a study of glioma-infiltrating T cells after dendritic cell vaccination. Regarding time point: after dendritic cell vaccination, including at tumor progression/relapse. The sequenced sample was blood, obtained after dendritic cell vaccination. The clonotype originates from a human donor with glioblastoma.

The CDR3 region is CASRRLAGMSESQYF. The DNA of the CDR3 is TGTGCCAGCAGACGACTAGCGGGGATGTCGGAGTCGCAGTATTTT. The rearrangement links TRBV2 to TRBJ2-3; 11 nucleotides align to TRBD2. Trimming removed 6 bases from V and 10 bases from J; junction bases left unmatched: 12. Germline lookup yields CDR1 SNHLY and CDR2 FYNNEI. This CDR3 contains 15 residues.